This entry features one TCR beta chain sequence. What it recognizes is unknown. The assay was immunoSEQ multiplex PCR, and TCRdb's table has in-frame clones only and misses some. The sample records some 2,000,000 clones, 85% to 95% being singletons. This entry belongs to a study of shared clonotypes between healthy human individuals. For the study at large: Sampling drew on donors who were two women and a few men aged 18 to 49.

Per the germline V gene, CDR1 is WNHNN and CDR2 is SYGVQD (reference sequence). The CDR3 spans 14 residues. V dropped 0 bases and J dropped 5 bases, with 8 bases sitting between them. Whole-study findings and limits: Compared with memory subsets, naive subsets generally had larger estimated richness.

The receptor was derived from a man aged 18 to 29 in good health. The chain has TRBV10-1 and TRBJ2-4; D call uncertain. Material: naive CD4+ T cells sorted from blood. Stated subset: CD45RA+ positively selected. CDR3 protein: CASSESGSQNIQYF. The CDR3 bases are TGCGCCAGCAGTGAGTCCGGCAGCCAAAACATTCAGTACTTC.